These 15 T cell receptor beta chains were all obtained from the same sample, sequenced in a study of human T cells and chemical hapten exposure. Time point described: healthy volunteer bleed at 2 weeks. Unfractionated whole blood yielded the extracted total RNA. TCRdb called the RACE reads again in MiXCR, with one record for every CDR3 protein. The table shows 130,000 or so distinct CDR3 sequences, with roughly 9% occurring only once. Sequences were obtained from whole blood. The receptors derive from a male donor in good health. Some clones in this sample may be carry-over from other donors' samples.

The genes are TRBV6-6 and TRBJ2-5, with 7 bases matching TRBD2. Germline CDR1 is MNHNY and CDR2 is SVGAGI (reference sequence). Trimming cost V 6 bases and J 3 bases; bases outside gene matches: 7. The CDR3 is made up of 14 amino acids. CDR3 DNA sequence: TGTGCCAGCAGAGGTGCAGCGGGGAAAGAGACCCAGTACTTC. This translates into CASRGAAGKETQYF.

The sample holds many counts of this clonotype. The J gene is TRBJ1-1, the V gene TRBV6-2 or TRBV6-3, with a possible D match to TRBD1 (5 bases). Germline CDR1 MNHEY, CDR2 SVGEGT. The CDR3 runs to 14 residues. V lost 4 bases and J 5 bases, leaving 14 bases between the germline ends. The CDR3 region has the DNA TGTGCCAGCAGTTTCGGGGACGGTTGGACTGAAGCTTTCTTT. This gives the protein CASSFGDGWTEAFF.

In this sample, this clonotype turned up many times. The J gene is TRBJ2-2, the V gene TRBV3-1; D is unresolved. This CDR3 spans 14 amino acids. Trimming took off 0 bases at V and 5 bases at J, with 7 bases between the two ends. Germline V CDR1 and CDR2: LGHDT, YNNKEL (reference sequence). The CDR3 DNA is TGTGCCAGCAGCCAAGAGGGCGGTACCGGGGAGCTGTTTTTT. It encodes CASSQEGGTGELFF.

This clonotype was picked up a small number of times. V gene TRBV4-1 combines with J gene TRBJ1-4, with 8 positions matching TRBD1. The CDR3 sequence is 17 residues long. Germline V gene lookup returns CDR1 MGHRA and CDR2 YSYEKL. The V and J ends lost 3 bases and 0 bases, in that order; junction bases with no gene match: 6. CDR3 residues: CASSQEPGGPTNEKLFF. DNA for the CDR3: TGCGCCAGCAGCCAGGAACCAGGGGGCCCAACTAATGAAAAACTGTTTTTT.

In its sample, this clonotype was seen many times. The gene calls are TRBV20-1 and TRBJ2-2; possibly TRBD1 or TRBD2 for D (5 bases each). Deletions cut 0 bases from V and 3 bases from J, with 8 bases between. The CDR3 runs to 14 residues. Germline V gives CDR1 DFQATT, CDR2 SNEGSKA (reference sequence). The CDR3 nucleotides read TGCAGTGCTAGAGATGGGGGATACACCGGGGAGCTGTTTTTT. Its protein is CSARDGGYTGELFF.

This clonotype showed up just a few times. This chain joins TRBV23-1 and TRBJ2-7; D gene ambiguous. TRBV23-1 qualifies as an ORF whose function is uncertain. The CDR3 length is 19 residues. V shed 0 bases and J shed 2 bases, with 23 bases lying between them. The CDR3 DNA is TGCGCCAGCAGTCAATCGCAACAGATGTCTAGTGAATTTGCCTACGAGCAGTACTTC. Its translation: CASSQSQQMSSEFAYEQYF.

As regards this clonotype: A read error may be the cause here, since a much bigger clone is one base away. In nucleotides, the CDR3 is TGTGTCAGCAGCCTAGGACAGGGCTTTGGAAACACCATATATTTT. Its translation: CVSSLGQGFGNTIYF. The V call is TRBV5-6, the J call TRBJ1-3; 8 nucleotides align to TRBD1. The CDR3 covers 15 residues. Germline V gene sequence: CDR1 SGHDT, CDR2 YYEEEE.

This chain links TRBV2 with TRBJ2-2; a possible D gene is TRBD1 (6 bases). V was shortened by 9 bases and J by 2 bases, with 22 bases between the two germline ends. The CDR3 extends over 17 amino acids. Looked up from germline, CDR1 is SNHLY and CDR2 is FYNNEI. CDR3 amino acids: CARLRTDITTNTGELFF. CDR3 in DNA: TGTGCCAGGCTAAGGACAGACATAACGACTAACACCGGGGAGCTGTTTTTT.

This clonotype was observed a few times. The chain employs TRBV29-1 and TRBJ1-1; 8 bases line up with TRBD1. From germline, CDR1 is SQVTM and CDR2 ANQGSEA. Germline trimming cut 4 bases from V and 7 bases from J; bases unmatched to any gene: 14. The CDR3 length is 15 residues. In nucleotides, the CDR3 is TGCAGCGTTGGGACAGGGAGGTGGGGAACAAATGAAGCTTTCTTT. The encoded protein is CSVGTGRWGTNEAFF.

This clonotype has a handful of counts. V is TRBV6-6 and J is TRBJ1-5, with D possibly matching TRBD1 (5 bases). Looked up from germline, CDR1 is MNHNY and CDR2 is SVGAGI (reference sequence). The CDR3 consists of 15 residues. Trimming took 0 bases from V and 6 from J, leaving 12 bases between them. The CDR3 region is CASSYSVSGGQPQHF. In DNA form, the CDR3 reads TGTGCCAGCAGTTACTCGGTCTCGGGGGGTCAGCCCCAGCATTTT.

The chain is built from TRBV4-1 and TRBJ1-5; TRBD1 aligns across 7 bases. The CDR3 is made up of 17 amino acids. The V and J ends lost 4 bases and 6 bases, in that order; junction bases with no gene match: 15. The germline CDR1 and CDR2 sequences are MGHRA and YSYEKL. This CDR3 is CASSRLSTGYEGQPQHF. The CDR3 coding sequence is TGCGCCAGCAGCCGCCTCTCGACAGGGTACGAGGGTCAGCCCCAGCATTTT.

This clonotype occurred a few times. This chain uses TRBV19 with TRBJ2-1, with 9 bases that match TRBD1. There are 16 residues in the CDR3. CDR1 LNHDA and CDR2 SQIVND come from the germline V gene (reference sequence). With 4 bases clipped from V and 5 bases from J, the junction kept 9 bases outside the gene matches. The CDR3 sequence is CASSNLRDRADNEQFF. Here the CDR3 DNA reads TGTGCCAGTAGTAACCTCCGGGACAGGGCAGACAATGAGCAGTTCTTC.

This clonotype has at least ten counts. DNA for the CDR3: TGTGCCAGCAGCCCGGGACACAGAGAAGAGACCCAGTACTTC. This encodes CASSPGHREETQYF. V usage is TRBV5-4 and J usage is TRBJ2-5; perhaps TRBD1 as D (6 bases). The CDR3 totals 14 residues. Germline V gives CDR1 SGHNT, CDR2 YYREEE (reference sequence). V was cut by 4 bases and J by 3 bases, with 13 bases left in between.

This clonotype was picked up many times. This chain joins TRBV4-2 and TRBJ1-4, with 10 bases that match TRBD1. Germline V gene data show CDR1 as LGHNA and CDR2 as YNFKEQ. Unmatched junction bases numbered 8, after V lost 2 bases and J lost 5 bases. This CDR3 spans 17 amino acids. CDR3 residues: CASSQRQGAMGNEKLFF. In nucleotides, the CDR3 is TGTGCCAGCAGCCAACGACAGGGGGCTATGGGAAATGAAAAACTGTTTTTT.

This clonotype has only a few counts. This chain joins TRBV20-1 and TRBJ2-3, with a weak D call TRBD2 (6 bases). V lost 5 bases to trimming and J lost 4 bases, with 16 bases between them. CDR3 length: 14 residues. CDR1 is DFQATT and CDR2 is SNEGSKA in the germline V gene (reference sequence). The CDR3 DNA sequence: TGCAGTGCTGGGCTAGCGAACGGCCCAGATACGCAGTATTTT. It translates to CSAGLANGPDTQYF.